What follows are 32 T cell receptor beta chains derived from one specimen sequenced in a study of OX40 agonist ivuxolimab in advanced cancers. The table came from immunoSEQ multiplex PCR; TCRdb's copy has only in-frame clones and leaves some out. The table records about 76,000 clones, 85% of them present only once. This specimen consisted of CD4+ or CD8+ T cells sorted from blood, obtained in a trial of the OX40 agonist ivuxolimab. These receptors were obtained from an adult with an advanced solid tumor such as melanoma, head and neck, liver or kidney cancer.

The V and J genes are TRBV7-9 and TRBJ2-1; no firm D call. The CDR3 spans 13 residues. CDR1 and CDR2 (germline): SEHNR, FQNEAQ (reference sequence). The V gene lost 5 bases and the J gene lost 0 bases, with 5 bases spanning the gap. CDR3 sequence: CASSPSSYNEQFF. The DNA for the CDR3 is TGTGCCAGCAGCCCCAGCTCCTACAATGAGCAGTTCTTC. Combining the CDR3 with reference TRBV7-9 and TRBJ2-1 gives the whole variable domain DTGVSQNPRHKITKRGQNVTFRCDPISEHNRLYWYRQTLGQGPEFLTYFQNEAQLEKSRLLSDRFSAERPKGSFSTLEIQRTEQGDSAMYLCASSPSSYNEQFFGPGTRLTVL.

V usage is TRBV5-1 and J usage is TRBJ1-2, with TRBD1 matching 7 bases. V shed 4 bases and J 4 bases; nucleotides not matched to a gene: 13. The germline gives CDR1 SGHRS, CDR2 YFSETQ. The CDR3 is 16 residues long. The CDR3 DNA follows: TGCGCCAGCAGCGTCGGACAGGACCCTTTAGGCTATGGCTACACCTTC. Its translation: CASSVGQDPLGYGYTF.

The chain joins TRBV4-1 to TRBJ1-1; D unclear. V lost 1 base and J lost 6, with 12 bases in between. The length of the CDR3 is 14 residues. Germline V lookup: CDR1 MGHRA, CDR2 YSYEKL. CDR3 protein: CASSQVTSISEAFF. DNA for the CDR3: TGCGCCAGCAGCCAAGTTACCAGTATCTCTGAAGCTTTCTTT.

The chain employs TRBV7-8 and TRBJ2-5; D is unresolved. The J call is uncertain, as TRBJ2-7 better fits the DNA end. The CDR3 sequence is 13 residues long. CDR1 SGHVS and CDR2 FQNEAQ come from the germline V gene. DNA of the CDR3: TGTGCCAGCAGCCCGGTCCCGCGGTCCGAGCAGTACTTC. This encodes CASSPVPRSEQYF.

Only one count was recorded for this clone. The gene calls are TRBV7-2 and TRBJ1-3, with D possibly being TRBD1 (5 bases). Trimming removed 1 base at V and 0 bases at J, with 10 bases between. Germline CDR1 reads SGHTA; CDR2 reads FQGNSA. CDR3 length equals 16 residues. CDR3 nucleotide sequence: TGTGCCAGCAGCTTAGTCGGGGGGTCCTCTGGAAACACCATATATTTT. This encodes CASSLVGGSSGNTIYF. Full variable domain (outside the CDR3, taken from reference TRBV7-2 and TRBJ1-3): GAGVSQSPSNKVTEKGKDVELRCDPISGHTALYWYRQSLGQGLEFLIYFQGNSAPDKSGLPSDRFSAERTGGSVSTLTIQRTQQEDSAVYLCASSLVGGSSGNTIYFGEGSWLTVV.

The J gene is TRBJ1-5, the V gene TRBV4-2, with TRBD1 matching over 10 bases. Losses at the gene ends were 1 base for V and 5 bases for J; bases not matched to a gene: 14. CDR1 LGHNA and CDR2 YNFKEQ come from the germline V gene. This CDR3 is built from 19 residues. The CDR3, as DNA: TGTGCCAGCAGCCAAGTTGGGAAGGCCAATGACAGGGGGCATCAGCCCCAGCATTTT. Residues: CASSQVGKANDRGHQPQHF.

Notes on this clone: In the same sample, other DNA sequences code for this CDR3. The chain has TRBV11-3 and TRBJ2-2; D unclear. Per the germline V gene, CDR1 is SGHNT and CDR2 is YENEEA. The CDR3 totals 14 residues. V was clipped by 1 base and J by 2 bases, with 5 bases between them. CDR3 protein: CASSLGRNTGELFF. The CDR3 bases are TGTGCCAGCAGCTTAGGTAGAAACACCGGGGAGCTGTTTTTT.

The CDR3 DNA follows: TGTGCCAGCAGCCCGTCGACGGCTAACTATGGCTACACCTTC. Translation gives CASSPSTANYGYTF. The chain links TRBV9 to TRBJ1-2, with no clear D. Trimming cost V 4 bases and J 0 bases, with 10 bases left between them. Germline V gene sequence: CDR1 SGDLS, CDR2 YYNGEE. This CDR3 has 14 residues.

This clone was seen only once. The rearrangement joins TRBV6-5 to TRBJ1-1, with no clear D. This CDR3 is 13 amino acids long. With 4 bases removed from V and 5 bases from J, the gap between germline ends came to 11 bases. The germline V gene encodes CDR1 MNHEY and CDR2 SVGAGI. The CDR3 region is CASSSPPITEAFF. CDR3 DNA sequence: TGTGCCAGCAGTTCCCCCCCCATAACTGAAGCTTTCTTT.

The CDR3 here is CASSRTPGKNTEAFF. DNA for the CDR3: TGTGCCAGCAGCCGAACACCGGGAAAGAACACTGAAGCTTTCTTT. V is TRBV14 and J is TRBJ1-1, with D unresolved. CDR3 length: 15 residues. CDR1 SGHDN and CDR2 FVKESK come from the germline V gene. Between the trimmed V and J ends, which lost 4 bases and 1 base, there was a span of 13 bases. The complete variable domain, with remaining parts taken from reference TRBV14 and TRBJ1-1, reads EAGVTQFPSHSVIEKGQTVTLRCDPISGHDNLYWYRRVMGKEIKFLLHFVKESKQDESGMPNNRFLAERTGGTYSTLKVQPAELEDSGVYFCASSRTPGKNTEAFFGQGTRLTVV.

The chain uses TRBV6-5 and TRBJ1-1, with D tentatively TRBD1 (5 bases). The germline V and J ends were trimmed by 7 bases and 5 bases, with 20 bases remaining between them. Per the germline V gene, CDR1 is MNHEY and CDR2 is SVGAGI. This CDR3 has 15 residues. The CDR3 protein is CASILSLRGGTEAFF. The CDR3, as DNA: TGTGCCAGCATCTTATCCCTACGGGGGGGGACTGAAGCTTTCTTT.

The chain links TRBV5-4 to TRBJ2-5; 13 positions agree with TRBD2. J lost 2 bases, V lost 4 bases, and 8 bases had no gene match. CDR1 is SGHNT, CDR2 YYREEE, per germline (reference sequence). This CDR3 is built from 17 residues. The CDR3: CASSLGLAGLGQETQYF. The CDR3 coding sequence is TGTGCCAGCAGCCTGGGACTAGCGGGGTTGGGGCAAGAGACCCAGTACTTC.

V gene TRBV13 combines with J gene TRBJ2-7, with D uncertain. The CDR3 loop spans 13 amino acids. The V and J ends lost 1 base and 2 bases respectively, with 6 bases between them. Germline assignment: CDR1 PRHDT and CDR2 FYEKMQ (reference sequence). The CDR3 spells CASSLAVAYEQYF. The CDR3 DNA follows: TGTGCCAGCAGCTTAGCAGTTGCCTACGAGCAGTACTTC. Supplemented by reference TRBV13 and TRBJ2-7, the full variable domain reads AAGVIQSPRHLIKEKRETATLKCYPIPRHDTVYWYQQGPGQDPQFLISFYEKMQSDKGSIPDRFSAQQFSDYHSELNMSSLELGDSALYFCASSLAVAYEQYFGPGTRLTVT.

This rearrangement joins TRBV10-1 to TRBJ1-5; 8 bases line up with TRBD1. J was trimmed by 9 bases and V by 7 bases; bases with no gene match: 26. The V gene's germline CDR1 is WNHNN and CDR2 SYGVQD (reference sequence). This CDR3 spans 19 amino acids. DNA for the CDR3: TGCGCCAGCAAAAGAGCGGGGGAAATGGGGACAGGCTCTCGGTGGCCCCAGCATTTT. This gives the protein CASKRAGEMGTGSRWPQHF.

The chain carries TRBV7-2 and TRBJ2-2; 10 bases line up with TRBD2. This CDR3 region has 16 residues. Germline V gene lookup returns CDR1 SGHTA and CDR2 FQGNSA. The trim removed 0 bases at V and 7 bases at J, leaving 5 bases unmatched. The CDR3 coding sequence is TGTGCCAGCAGCTTAGCTAGCGGGGGGTATGGCGGGGAGCTGTTTTTT. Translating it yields CASSLASGGYGGELFF.

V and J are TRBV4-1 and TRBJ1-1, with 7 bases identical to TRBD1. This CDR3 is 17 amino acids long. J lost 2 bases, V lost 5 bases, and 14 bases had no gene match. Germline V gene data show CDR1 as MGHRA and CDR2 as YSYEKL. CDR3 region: CASSFRSGDRVNTEAFF. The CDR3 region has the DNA TGCGCCAGCAGCTTTCGAAGCGGCGACAGGGTAAACACTGAAGCTTTCTTT.

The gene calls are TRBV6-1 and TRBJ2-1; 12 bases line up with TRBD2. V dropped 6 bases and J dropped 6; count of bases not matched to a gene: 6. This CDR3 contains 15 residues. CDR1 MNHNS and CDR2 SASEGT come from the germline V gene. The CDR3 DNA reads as TGTGCCAGCAGCCCTGGGACTAGCGGGTTCAATGAGCAGTTCTTC. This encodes CASSPGTSGFNEQFF.

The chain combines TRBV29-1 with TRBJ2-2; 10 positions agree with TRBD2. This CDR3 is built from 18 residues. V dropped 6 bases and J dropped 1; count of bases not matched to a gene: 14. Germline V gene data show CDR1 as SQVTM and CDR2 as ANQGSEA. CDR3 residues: CSVSNPGLARKNTGELFF. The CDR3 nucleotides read TGCAGCGTCTCCAATCCGGGACTAGCGAGGAAGAACACCGGGGAGCTGTTTTTT.

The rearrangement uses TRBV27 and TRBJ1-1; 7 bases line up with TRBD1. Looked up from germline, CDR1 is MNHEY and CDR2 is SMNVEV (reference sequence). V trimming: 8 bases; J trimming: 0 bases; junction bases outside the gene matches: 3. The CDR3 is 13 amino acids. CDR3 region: CASRQGLNTEAFF. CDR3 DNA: TGTGCCAGCCGACAGGGCCTGAACACTGAAGCTTTCTTT.

The CDR3 protein is CASSQVGQAGTDTQYF. For the CDR3, the DNA is TGTGCCAGCAGCCAAGTGGGACAGGCTGGCACAGATACGCAGTATTTT. V is TRBV4-2 and J is TRBJ2-3, with TRBD1 matching over 8 bases. CDR1 and CDR2 (germline): LGHNA, YNFKEQ. This CDR3 contains 16 residues. V lost 1 base, J lost 1 base, and 4 bases stayed unmatched.

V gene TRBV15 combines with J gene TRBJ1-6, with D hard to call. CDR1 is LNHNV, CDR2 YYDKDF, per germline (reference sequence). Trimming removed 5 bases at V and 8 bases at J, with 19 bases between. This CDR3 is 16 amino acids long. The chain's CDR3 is CATSRGLDTADSPLHF. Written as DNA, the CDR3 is TGTGCCACCAGCCGCGGGCTCGACACGGCGGATTCACCCCTCCACTTT.

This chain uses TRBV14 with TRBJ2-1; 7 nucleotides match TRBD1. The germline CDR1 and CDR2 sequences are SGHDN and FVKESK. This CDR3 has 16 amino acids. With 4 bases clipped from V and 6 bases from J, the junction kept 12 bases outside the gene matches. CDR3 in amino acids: CASSPLDRASINEQFF. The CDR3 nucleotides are TGTGCCAGCAGCCCCCTTGACAGGGCTAGCATCAATGAGCAGTTCTTC.

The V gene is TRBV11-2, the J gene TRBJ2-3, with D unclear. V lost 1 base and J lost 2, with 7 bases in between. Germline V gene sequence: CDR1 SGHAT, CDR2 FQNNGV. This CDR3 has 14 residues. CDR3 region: CASSLGWHTDTQYF. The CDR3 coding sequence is TGTGCCAGCAGCTTAGGTTGGCACACAGATACGCAGTATTTT.

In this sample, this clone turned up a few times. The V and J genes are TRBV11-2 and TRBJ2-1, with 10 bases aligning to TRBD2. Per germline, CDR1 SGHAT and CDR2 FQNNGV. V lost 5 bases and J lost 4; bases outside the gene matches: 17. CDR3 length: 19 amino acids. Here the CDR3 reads CASSAPQAGGPQRYNEQFF. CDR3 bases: TGTGCCAGCAGCGCCCCCCAAGCGGGGGGGCCGCAAAGGTACAATGAGCAGTTCTTC.

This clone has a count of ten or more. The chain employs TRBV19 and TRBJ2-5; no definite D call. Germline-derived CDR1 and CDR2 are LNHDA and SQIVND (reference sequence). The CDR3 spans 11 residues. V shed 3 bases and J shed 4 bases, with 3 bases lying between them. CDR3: CASSISETQYF. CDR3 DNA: TGTGCCAGTAGTATCTCAGAGACCCAGTACTTC. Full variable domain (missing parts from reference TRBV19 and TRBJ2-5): DGGITQSPKYLFRKEGQNVTLSCEQNLNHDAMYWYRQDPGQGLRLIYYSQIVNDFQKGDIAEGYSVSREKKESFPLTVTSAQKNPTAFYLCASSISETQYFGPGTRLLVL.

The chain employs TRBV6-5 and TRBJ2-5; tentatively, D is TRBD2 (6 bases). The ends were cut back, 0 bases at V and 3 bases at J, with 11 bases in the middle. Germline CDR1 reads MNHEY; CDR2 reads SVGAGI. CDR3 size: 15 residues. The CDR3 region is CASSYSRGLEETQYF. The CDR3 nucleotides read TGTGCCAGCAGTTACTCGCGGGGCCTAGAAGAGACCCAGTACTTC.

This chain's CDR3 is CASRRGGGSLRNTEAFF. The CDR3 DNA sequence: TGTGCCAGCAGGAGAGGGGGGGGTTCTCTCCGGAACACTGAAGCTTTCTTT. J is TRBJ1-1 and V is TRBV5-4; TRBD1 might be the D (6 bases). The germline V gene has CDR1 SGHNT and CDR2 YYREEE (reference sequence). The CDR3 runs to 17 residues. The V end was cut by 5 bases, the J end by 1 base, with 21 bases between.

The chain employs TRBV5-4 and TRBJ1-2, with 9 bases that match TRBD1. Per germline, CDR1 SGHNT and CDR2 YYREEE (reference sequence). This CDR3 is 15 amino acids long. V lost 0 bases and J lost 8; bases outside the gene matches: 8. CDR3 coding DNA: TGTGCCAGCAGCTTGGACCTAACAGGGGGCGTAGGCTACACCTTC. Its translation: CASSLDLTGGVGYTF.

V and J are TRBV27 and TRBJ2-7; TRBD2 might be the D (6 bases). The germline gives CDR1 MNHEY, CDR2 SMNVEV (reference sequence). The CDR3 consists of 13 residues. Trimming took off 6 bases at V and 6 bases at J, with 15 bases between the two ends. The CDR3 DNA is TGTGCCAGCAGCGGGACTTCCGGGGGCGAGCAGTACTTC. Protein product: CASSGTSGGEQYF.

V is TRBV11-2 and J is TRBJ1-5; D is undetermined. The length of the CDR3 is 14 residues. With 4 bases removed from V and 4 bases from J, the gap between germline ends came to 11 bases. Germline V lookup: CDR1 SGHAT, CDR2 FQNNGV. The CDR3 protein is CASSSSVGNQPQHF. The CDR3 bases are TGTGCCAGCAGCTCTTCGGTTGGGAATCAGCCCCAGCATTTT.

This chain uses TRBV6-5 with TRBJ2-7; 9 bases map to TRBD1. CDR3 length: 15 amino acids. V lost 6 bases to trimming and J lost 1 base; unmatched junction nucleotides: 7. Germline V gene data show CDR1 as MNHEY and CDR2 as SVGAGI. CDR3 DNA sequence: TGTGCCAGCAGGCGAACCGGGACAGGGTCCTACGAGCAGTACTTC. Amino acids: CASRRTGTGSYEQYF.

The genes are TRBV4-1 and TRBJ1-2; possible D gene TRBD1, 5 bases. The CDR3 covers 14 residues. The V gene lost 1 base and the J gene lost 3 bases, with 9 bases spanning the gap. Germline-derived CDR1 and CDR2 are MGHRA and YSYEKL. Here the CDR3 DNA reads TGCGCCAGCAGCCAAGCCGGGGCCTACTATGGCTACACCTTC. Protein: CASSQAGAYYGYTF.